A selection of T cell receptor beta chains follows, all from one sample in a study of technical replicates of blood from four donors. Some clones are missing from TCRdb's copy, which holds only in-frame ones; the method was immunoSEQ multiplex PCR. In the table there are 79,000 or so clones, 85% to 95% of which are singletons. The sample taken for sequencing was T cells isolated from PBMCs. Receptors originate from a human donor in good health. Both conserved end residues are part of each CDR3. D genes are given only for firm matches. Part of the rows lack a size; the others show once, few, many or a class for expanded clones.

J gene | clone size | V gene | D gene | CDR3 protein | CDR3 DNA
TRBJ1-4 | once | TRBV28 | - | CASSLVREVNEKLFF | TGTGCCAGCAGTTTAGTAAGGGAGGTTAATGAAAAACTGTTTTTT
TRBJ1-2 | - | TRBV15 | - | CATSRVEGGYTF | TGTGCCACCAGCAGAGTCGAGGGTGGCTACACCTTC
TRBJ2-2 | - | TRBV4-1 | TRBD1 | CASSPVGQGNTGELFF | TGCGCCAGCAGCCCCGTTGGACAGGGCAACACCGGGGAGCTGTTTTTT
TRBJ1-5 | - | TRBV30 | TRBD1 | CAWNGQGFRGNQPQHF | TGTGCCTGGAACGGACAGGGCTTTAGAGGCAATCAGCCCCAGCATTTT
TRBJ2-1 | - | TRBV20-1 | - | CSATGNEQFF | TGCAGTGCTACCGGGAATGAGCAGTTCTTC
TRBJ2-5 | - | TRBV13 | TRBD2 | CASSVSGSGKTQYF | TGTGCCAGCAGCGTAAGCGGGAGTGGGAAGACCCAGTACTTC
TRBJ1-2 | - | TRBV5-1 | - | CASSLEQGAQGNYGYTF | TGCGCCAGCAGCTTGGAACAGGGAGCTCAGGGTAACTATGGCTACACCTTC
TRBJ1-1 | - | TRBV19 | - | CASIDWKANTEAFF | TGTGCCAGTATTGACTGGAAGGCGAACACTGAAGCTTTCTTT
TRBJ2-1 | - | TRBV6-4 | TRBD2 | CASSRTSGYNEQFF | TGTGCCAGCAGTAGGACTAGCGGCTACAATGAGCAGTTCTTC
TRBJ2-1 | - | TRBV7-9 | - | CASSLTVYNEQFF | TGTGCCAGCAGCTTAACAGTCTACAATGAGCAGTTCTTC
TRBJ2-1 | - | TRBV6-5 | TRBD1 | CASRGDRGLYNEQFF | TGTGCCAGCAGGGGGGACAGGGGGCTTTACAATGAGCAGTTCTTC
TRBJ2-1 | - | TRBV30 | TRBD1 | CAWFYRGRSYNEQFF | TGTGCCTGGTTTTACAGGGGGCGAAGCTACAATGAGCAGTTCTTC
TRBJ1-1 | - | TRBV9 | - | CASSVDGSGVGTEAFF | TGTGCCAGCAGCGTAGACGGGAGCGGGGTAGGCACTGAAGCTTTCTTT
TRBJ2-2 | - | TRBV4-1 | TRBD2 | CASSRPGAGGPRNTGELFF | TGCGCCAGCAGTCGTCCAGGTGCGGGAGGGCCCCGAAACACCGGGGAGCTGTTTTTT
TRBJ2-6 | - | TRBV19 | - | CASSGHSASGANVLTF | TGTGCCAGTAGCGGGCATAGCGCCTCTGGGGCCAACGTCCTGACTTTC
TRBJ2-7 | - | TRBV6-6 | - | CASSPGEFPYEQYF | TGTGCCAGCAGTCCAGGGGAGTTCCCCTACGAGCAGTACTTC
TRBJ1-5 | - | TRBV19 | TRBD1 | CASIPGQNTNQPQHF | TGTGCCAGTATACCGGGACAGAATACGAATCAGCCCCAGCATTTT
TRBJ2-7 | - | TRBV7-3 | TRBD1 | CASSFGPGQGTYEQYF | TGTGCCAGCAGCTTCGGACCGGGACAGGGGACCTACGAGCAGTACTTC
TRBJ2-6 | - | TRBV28 | - | CASRTAGIGANVLTF | TGTGCCAGCAGGACAGCAGGGATAGGGGCCAACGTCCTGACTTTC
TRBJ2-3 | - | TRBV18 | TRBD1 | CASSRDLLQGGTDTQYF | TGTGCCAGCTCACGGGACTTATTACAGGGGGGCACAGATACGCAGTATTTT
TRBJ1-2 | - | TRBV30 | - | CAWRTDRVAGYTF | TGTGCCTGGAGAACAGACAGAGTGGCTGGCTACACCTTC
TRBJ1-1 | once | TRBV18 | - | CASSPYRVETEAFF | TGTGCCAGCTCACCATACAGGGTGGAAACTGAAGCTTTCTTT
TRBJ1-2 | - | TRBV10-3 | - | CAISAEQSNGYTF | TGTGCCATCAGTGCGGAACAGTCGAATGGCTACACCTTC
TRBJ2-5 | - | TRBV6-5 | TRBD2 | CASSLAGGPGETQYF | TGTGCCAGCAGTTTAGCGGGAGGGCCGGGAGAGACCCAGTACTTC
TRBJ2-7 | - | TRBV5-6 | - | CASNPNVFGYEQYF | TGTGCCAGCAACCCGAACGTATTCGGCTACGAGCAGTACTTC
TRBJ2-7 | - | TRBV6-5 | TRBD2 | CASSAQRTSGTEQYF | TGTGCCAGCAGTGCACAAAGGACTAGCGGGACCGAGCAGTACTTC
TRBJ2-1 | - | TRBV7-9 | TRBD1 | CASSGGGTGGERDEQFF | TGTGCCAGCAGCGGCGGAGGGACAGGGGGCGAAAGGGATGAGCAGTTCTTC
TRBJ2-7 | - | TRBV25-1 | - | CASRRAYEQYF | TGTGCCAGCAGAAGAGCTTACGAGCAGTACTTC
TRBJ2-5 | - | TRBV29-1 | - | CSVEAGLGETQYF | TGCAGCGTTGAGGCGGGGTTGGGGGAGACCCAGTACTTC
TRBJ2-7 | - | TRBV19 | - | CASSATVYEQYF | TGTGCCAGTAGTGCGACAGTCTACGAGCAGTACTTC
TRBJ2-5 | - | TRBV6-5 | TRBD2 | CASSSTSGKVTQYF | TGTGCCAGCAGCTCGACTAGCGGGAAGGTAACCCAGTACTTC
TRBJ2-3 | - | TRBV6-1 | - | CASSEARREWYF | TGTGCCAGCAGTGAAGCGCGACGGGAGTGGTATTTT
TRBJ2-7 | - | TRBV7-6 | - | CASSPRHSYEQYF | TGTGCCAGCAGCCCCCGACATAGCTACGAGCAGTACTTC
TRBJ2-3 | - | TRBV27 | - | CASSMTQSSSTDTQYF | TGTGCCAGCAGTATGACTCAAAGTTCTAGCACAGATACGCAGTATTTT
TRBJ1-1 | - | TRBV18 | - | CASSPLDSSKNTEAFF | TGTGCCAGCTCACCCCTAGACAGTAGTAAGAACACTGAAGCTTTCTTT
TRBJ2-5 | - | TRBV5-8 | - | CASSLLETQYF | TGTGCCAGCAGCCTATTAGAGACCCAGTACTTC
TRBJ2-7 | - | TRBV4-3 | - | CASSQVWTSGYEQYF | TGCGCCAGCAGCCAAGTTTGGACTTCGGGGTACGAGCAGTACTTC
TRBJ2-7 | - | TRBV19 | TRBD1 | CASSTGTGVHEQYF | TGTGCCAGTAGTACCGGGACAGGGGTCCACGAGCAGTACTTC
TRBJ1-2 | - | TRBV4-1 | TRBD1 | CASSQALTGTGIGYTF | TGCGCCAGCAGCCAAGCGCTGACCGGGACAGGGATCGGCTACACCTTC
TRBJ1-4 | - | TRBV4-2 | TRBD1 | CASSQGDRPYNEKLFF | TGTGCCAGCAGCCAAGGGGACAGGCCTTATAATGAAAAACTGTTTTTT
TRBJ2-7 | - | TRBV4-3 | - | CASSQGTAASYEQYF | TGCGCCAGCAGCCAAGGGACAGCAGCCTCCTACGAGCAGTACTTC
TRBJ2-7 | - | TRBV28 | TRBD2 | CASSSSGGYYEQYF | TGTGCCAGCAGTTCTAGCGGGGGATACTACGAGCAGTACTTC
TRBJ2-2 | - | TRBV7-9 | - | CASSLRTFSTGELFF | TGTGCCAGCAGCTTGAGGACTTTCAGCACCGGGGAGCTGTTTTTT
TRBJ2-1 | - | TRBV25-1 | - | CACMGRPYNEQFF | TGTGCCTGCATGGGCAGGCCCTACAATGAGCAGTTCTTC
TRBJ1-1 | - | TRBV18 | TRBD1 | CASSGTAHLDTEAFF | TGTGCCAGCTCAGGGACAGCCCATTTGGACACTGAAGCTTTCTTT
TRBJ2-7 | - | TRBV7-9 | - | CASSLNTYEQYF | TGTGCCAGCAGCCTGAACACCTACGAGCAGTACTTC
TRBJ1-3 | - | TRBV30 | - | CAWSVGGNTIYF | TGTGCCTGGAGCGTGGGGGGGAACACCATATATTTT
TRBJ1-5 | - | TRBV4-3 | TRBD1 | CASSQDGQGGQPQHF | TGCGCCAGCAGCCAAGATGGCCAGGGGGGCCAGCCCCAGCATTTT
TRBJ2-2 | - | TRBV27 | TRBD2 | CASIISGRAGGELFF | TGTGCCAGCATCATTAGCGGGAGGGCCGGCGGGGAGCTGTTTTTT
TRBJ2-2 | - | TRBV7-8 | TRBD2 | CACSLAGVNGELFF | TGTGCCTGCTCGCTAGCGGGAGTCAACGGGGAGCTGTTTTTT